This T cell receptor beta chain was recovered during a study of shared clonotypes between healthy human individuals. Study-wide findings and caveats: An anticipated effect of sequencing depth on clonotype sharing among donors was recognized. Some naive CD4 clonotypes, roughly 4.5%, turned up in common across several donors. Estimated richness values were generally larger in naive subsets than in memory subsets.

Between the trimmed V and J ends, which lost 2 bases and 1 base, there was a span of 10 bases. The CDR3 is made up of 15 amino acids. In germline, CDR1 is SEHNR, CDR2 FQNEAQ (reference sequence). Every subset's genomic DNA went evenly onto several immunoSEQ plates. Sequencing was performed with immunoSEQ multiplex PCR; in TCRdb, only in-frame clones are kept and a portion is missing. Of some 980,000 clones listed, around three quarters are singletons. Comments on this clone: What it binds is not known.

The sample taken for sequencing was memory CD4+ T cells sorted from blood. Regarding subset: CD45RA-negative fraction. The source is a man younger than 30 in good health. V gene TRBV7-9 combines with J gene TRBJ2-3; TRBD2 is a possible D gene (6 bases). The CDR3 DNA sequence: TGTGCCAGCAGCTTAATTTCGGGGGGCACAGATACGCAGTATTTT. This gives the protein CASSLISGGTDTQYF. The whole variable domain, filled in from reference TRBV7-9 and TRBJ2-3, reads DTGVSQNPRHKITKRGQNVTFRCDPISEHNRLYWYRQTLGQGPEFLTYFQNEAQLEKSRLLSDRFSAERPKGSFSTLEIQRTEQGDSAMYLCASSLISGGTDTQYFGPGTRLTVL.